The T cell receptor beta chain under discussion was sequenced for a study of Ad26.COV2.S vaccination and SARS-CoV-2 variants. Study-wide context: In the study, Ad26.COV2.S was injected intramuscularly once, or twice 56 days apart. Study-wide results and caveats: Vaccine recipients showed a spike-specific TCR breadth that was higher than in placebo recipients.

Notes on this clone: Its antigen remains unidentified.

CDR1 SGDLS and CDR2 YYNGEE come from the germline V gene. V gave up 3 bases and J gave up 4 bases; unmatched junction bases: 6. The CDR3 runs to 16 residues. Clones were read by immunoSEQ multiplex PCR, and TCRdb kept only the in-frame ones, dropping some. The sample lists 360,000 or so clones, roughly 91% occurring once. Treatment here: roughly 20 received Ad26.COV2.S at low or high dose, single or two shots; 5 received placebo; per-sample allocation not given. Sample collection was performed on day 63 after the first vaccine or placebo injection. The sequenced sample was peripheral blood, obtained in a trial of Ad26.COV2.S vaccine versus placebo. The clonotype originates from a person between 18 and 59 years old who received the Ad26.COV2.S COVID-19 vaccine or a placebo. The V gene is TRBV9, the J gene TRBJ2-3, with 12 bases fitting TRBD1. In nucleotides, the CDR3 is TGTGCCAGCAGCGGCCCCGGGACAGGGGGCCCAGATACGCAGTATTTT. Amino acids: CASSGPGTGGPDTQYF.